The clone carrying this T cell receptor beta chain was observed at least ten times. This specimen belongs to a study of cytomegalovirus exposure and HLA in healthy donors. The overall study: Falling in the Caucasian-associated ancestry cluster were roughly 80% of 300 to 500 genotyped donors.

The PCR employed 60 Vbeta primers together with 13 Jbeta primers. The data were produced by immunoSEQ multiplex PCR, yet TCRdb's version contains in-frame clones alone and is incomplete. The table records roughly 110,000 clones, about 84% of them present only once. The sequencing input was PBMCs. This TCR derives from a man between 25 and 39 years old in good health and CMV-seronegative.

CDR3 in amino acids: CASSQGVDTEAFF. DNA for the CDR3: TGTGCCAGCAGTCAGGGGGTGGACACTGAAGCTTTCTTT. This chain links TRBV5-4 with TRBJ1-1; TRBD1 agrees at 7 bases. V lost 5 bases, J lost 3 bases, and 4 bases stayed unmatched. CDR1 and CDR2 (germline): SGHNT, YYREEE (reference sequence). CDR3 size: 13 residues.